This T cell receptor (beta chain) was sequenced for a study of cytotoxic CD8 clonotypes in ibrutinib-treated CLL. A few counts support this clone. Clones were read by immunoSEQ multiplex PCR, and TCRdb kept only the in-frame ones, dropping some. The data show roughly 250,000 clones, 60% to 75% seen once. This specimen consisted of PBMCs, obtained after 24 months of ibrutinib treatment. The source of this sequence is a human donor with chronic lymphocytic leukemia.

The CDR3 here is CATSRDFVGSSYNEQFF. CDR3 in DNA: TGTGCCACCAGCAGAGATTTCGTCGGGAGCTCCTACAATGAGCAGTTCTTC. V and J are TRBV15 and TRBJ2-1, with D possibly matching TRBD2 (6 bases). This CDR3 is built from 17 residues. CDR1 LNHNV and CDR2 YYDKDF come from the germline V gene (reference sequence). V was pared by 0 bases and J by 0 bases, with 12 bases between.